This T cell receptor (beta chain) was identified during a study of T cells in narcolepsy. TCRdb keeps only in-frame clones here, not all; method: immunoSEQ multiplex PCR. This sample carries approximately 30,000 clones, about 89% of them seen once, and the ten largest clones take 0.95% to 1.3%. The CDR3 is 14 amino acids. Germline CDR1 is LNHDA and CDR2 is SQIVND (reference sequence). Trimming removed 7 bases from V and 2 bases from J, with 12 bases in between. As for this clone: Its cognate antigen is unknown.

Study-level findings and limits: Autoreactive clone sequences were missing from some blood memory CD4+ repertoires.

V usage is TRBV19 and J usage is TRBJ1-5; D remains unclear. The sequence derives from a human donor with narcolepsy. The sequencing input was CD45RA- memory CD4+ T cells from PBMCs. CDR3 amino acids: CASNYAVGNQPQHF. DNA of the CDR3: TGTGCCAGTAATTATGCCGTAGGCAATCAGCCCCAGCATTTT.